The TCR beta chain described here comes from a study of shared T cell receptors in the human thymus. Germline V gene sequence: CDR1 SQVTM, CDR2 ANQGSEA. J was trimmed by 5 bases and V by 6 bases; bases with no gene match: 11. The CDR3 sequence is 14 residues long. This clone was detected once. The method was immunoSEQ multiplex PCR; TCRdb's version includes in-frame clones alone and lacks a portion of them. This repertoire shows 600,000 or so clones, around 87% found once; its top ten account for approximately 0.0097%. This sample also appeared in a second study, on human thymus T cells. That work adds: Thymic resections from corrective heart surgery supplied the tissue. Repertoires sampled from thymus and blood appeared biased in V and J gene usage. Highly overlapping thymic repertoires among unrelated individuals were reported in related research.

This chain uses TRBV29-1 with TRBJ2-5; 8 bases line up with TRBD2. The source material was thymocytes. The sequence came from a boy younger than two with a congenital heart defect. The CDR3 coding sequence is TGCAGCGTCGCTGGACTAGCCCCGAGTGAGACCCAGTACTTC. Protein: CSVAGLAPSETQYF.